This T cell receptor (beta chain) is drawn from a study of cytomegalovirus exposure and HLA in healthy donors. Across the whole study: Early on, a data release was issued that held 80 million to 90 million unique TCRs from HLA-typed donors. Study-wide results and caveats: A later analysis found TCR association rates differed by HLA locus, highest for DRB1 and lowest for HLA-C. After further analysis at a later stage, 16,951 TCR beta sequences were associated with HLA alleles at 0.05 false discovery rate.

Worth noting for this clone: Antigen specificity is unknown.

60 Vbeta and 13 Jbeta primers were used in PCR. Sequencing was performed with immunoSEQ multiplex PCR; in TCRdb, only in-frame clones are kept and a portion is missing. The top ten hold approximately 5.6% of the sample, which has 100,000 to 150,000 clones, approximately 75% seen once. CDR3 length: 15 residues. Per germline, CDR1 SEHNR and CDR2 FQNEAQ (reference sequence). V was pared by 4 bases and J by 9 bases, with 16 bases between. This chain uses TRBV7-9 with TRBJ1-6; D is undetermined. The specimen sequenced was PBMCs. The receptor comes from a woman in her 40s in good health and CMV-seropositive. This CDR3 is CASSSSPREASPLHF. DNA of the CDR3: TGTGCCAGCAGCTCTTCTCCCCGGGAGGCTTCACCCCTCCACTTT.